The rows below give T cell receptor beta chains drawn from one sample of a study of blood T cell repertoires in COVID-19. Clones were read by immunoSEQ multiplex PCR, and TCRdb kept only the in-frame ones, dropping some. The top ten clones hold 1.1% of a sample with around 380,000 clones, 81% of them seen once. The sample was peripheral blood. Receptors were obtained from a human donor with acute or convalescent COVID-19. The donor label of this sample is uncertain. Each CDR3 is given with its conserved first and last residue. A D gene is named only where the DNA matches it firmly. Clone size is not always given. Where it is, it says once, few, many or a class for expanded clones.

j_call clone_size v_call d_call cdr3_nt cdr3_aa
TRBJ2-2 NA TRBV6-5 NA TGTGCCAGCAGTTACTTCAGGGGTAGGACATCCGGGGAGCTGTTTTTT CASSYFRGRTSGELFF
TRBJ1-4 NA TRBV12-3/TRBV12-4 NA TGTGCCAGCAGTTTTCTCCCAGGGGAAAAACTGTTTTTT CASSFLPGEKLFF
TRBJ1-2 NA TRBV5-4 NA TGTGCCAGCAGCCCAGGCAGGGGTGGCTATGGCTACACCTTC CASSPGRGGYGYTF
TRBJ2-7 NA TRBV7-2 NA TGTGCCAGCAGCTTAGTAGGAGGCTACGAGCAGTACTTC CASSLVGGYEQYF
TRBJ1-1 few TRBV18 NA TGTGCCAGCTCACCAAACCCAGGGTCTGAAGCTTTCTTT CASSPNPGSEAFF
TRBJ2-5 NA TRBV5-1 NA TGCGCCAGCAGCCCCACGGGGTCGGAGACCCAGTACTTC CASSPTGSETQYF
TRBJ1-1 NA TRBV6-5 TRBD1 TGTGCCAGCAGCCAGGGGGCGTGGTATACTGAAGCTTTCTTT CASSQGAWYTEAFF
TRBJ2-1 NA TRBV5-1 TRBD2 TGCGCCAGCAGCCCCGGGGGGGAGAGATACAATGAGCAGTTCTTC CASSPGGERYNEQFF
TRBJ2-5 NA TRBV5-4 TRBD1 TGTGCCAGCAGTACAGGACAGGGGCAAGAGACCCAGTACTTC CASSTGQGQETQYF
TRBJ2-1 once TRBV11-2 NA TGTGCCAGCTTAGACAACGTCCTTTACAATGAGCAGTTCTTC CASLDNVLYNEQFF
TRBJ2-3 few TRBV6-4 TRBD2 TGTGCCAGCAGTGACTCACTAGCGGGAGCAGATACGCAGTATTTT CASSDSLAGADTQYF
TRBJ2-5 NA TRBV6-5 TRBD1 TGTGCCAGCAGAACGGACAGGGGTCCGGAGACCCAGTACTTC CASRTDRGPETQYF
TRBJ2-7 NA TRBV30 NA TGTGCCTGGACCTGGGGGCAGGGGTCCTACGAGCAGTACTTC CAWTWGQGSYEQYF
TRBJ1-5 NA TRBV14 NA TGTGCCAGCAGCCTCTTTGACAGGAACAATCAGCCCCAGCATTTT CASSLFDRNNQPQHF